One sample yielded the 21 T cell receptor beta chains listed below, sequenced in a study of tumor-infiltrating lymphocytes in primary liver carcinoma. Using a constant-region primer together with ProtoScript II reverse transcriptase, TCR beta cDNA was made from about 500 ng of total RNA. TCR beta libraries came from three nested multiplex PCR rounds using slightly modified ARM-PCR. A C-beta reverse primer and TRBV1-TRBV30 forward primers served in each of the first two PCR rounds, at roughly 10 cycles apiece. Each CDR3 protein is one row after TCRdb ran MiXCR on the multiplex PCR reads. The sample lists a few hundred thousand distinct CDR3 sequences, 50% to 75% seen once, with about 17% in the top ten. Unsorted whole blood yielded blood RNA, and germline DNA was extracted as well. Source material: peripheral blood. Receptor source: a woman aged 25 to 39 with primary liver carcinoma and hepatitis B virus infection.

The chain recombines TRBV12-3 or TRBV12-4 with TRBJ2-3; 9 nucleotides agree with TRBD2. This CDR3 has 16 residues. J lost 2 bases, V lost 4 bases, and 7 bases had no gene match. CDR3 sequence: CASSSETSGYTDTQYF. The CDR3, as DNA: TGTGCCAGCAGTTCCGAGACTAGCGGCTACACAGATACGCAGTATTTT.

Concerning this clonotype: A much larger clone differs from this one at a single base, so this may be a read error. This rearrangement joins TRBV24-1 to TRBJ2-5; D not certain. The CDR3 runs to 12 residues. Trimming left V 5 bases short and J 4 bases short, with 7 bases between. Germline values: CDR1 KGHDR, CDR2 SFDVKD. This CDR3 is CATSGFSETQYF. The CDR3 DNA is TGTGCCACCAGTGGTTTCTCAGAGACCCAGTACTTC.

The chain couples TRBV7-8 to TRBJ2-1; TRBD2 matches 9 bases. V lost 4 bases to trimming and J lost 3 bases; unmatched junction nucleotides: 10. The CDR3 totals 17 residues. Germline V CDR1 and CDR2: SGHVS, FQNEAQ. The CDR3 here is CASSSSSSGTYYNEQFF. The DNA of the CDR3 is TGTGCCAGCAGCTCCAGCTCTAGCGGGACTTACTACAATGAGCAGTTCTTC.

This rearrangement joins TRBV11-2 to TRBJ2-1, with D uncertain. The CDR3 contains 11 residues. V lost 11 bases and J 10 bases, leaving 15 bases between the germline ends. The germline V gene has CDR1 SGHAT and CDR2 FQNNGV. The DNA for the CDR3 is TGTGCCGGCACCTATTATGGCGAGCAGTTCTTC. It encodes CAGTYYGEQFF.

Turning to this clonotype: One base away lies a much larger clone, so this may be a sequencing read error. The V gene is TRBV29-1, the J gene TRBJ1-3; no clear D gene. This CDR3 spans 12 amino acids. Germline V lookup: CDR1 SQVTM, CDR2 ANQGSEA. As DNA, the CDR3 is TGCAGCGTGTCTGGTGGGTTAAACACCATAAATTTT. This sequence encodes CSVSGGLNTINF.

As regards this clonotype: The junction and the germline gene differ at one end; a read error may be behind it. V is TRBV6-2 or TRBV6-3 and J is TRBJ1-2, with 7 bases aligning to TRBD1. The CDR3 spans 12 residues. Germline CDR1 is MNHEY and CDR2 is SVGEGT. CDR3 nucleotide sequence: TGTGCCAGCACAGAGGGGGCCTATGGCTGCACCTTC. Protein sequence: CASTEGAYGCTF.

As to this clonotype: Given a much more abundant clone one base away, this may be a read error. CDR3 residues: CASNQRAGGPGEQFF. CDR3 nucleotides: TGCGCCAGCAACCAGAGAGCGGGAGGGCCGGGTGAGCAGTTCTTC. The chain is built from TRBV4-3 and TRBJ2-1, with TRBD2 matching 10 bases. This CDR3 has 15 amino acids. The germline gives CDR1 LGHNA, CDR2 YSLEER. With 7 bases clipped from V and 9 bases from J, the junction kept 12 bases outside the gene matches.

About this clonotype: With a much larger clone just one base away, this may be a read error. The chain couples TRBV29-1 to TRBJ2-2; 8 nucleotides agree with TRBD1. The trim removed 8 bases at V and 9 bases at J, leaving 23 bases unmatched. In germline, CDR1 is SQVTM, CDR2 ANQGSEA. CDR3 length: 17 amino acids. CDR3 sequence: CSIVSAGGTGHLRELFF. In DNA, the CDR3 is TGCAGCATTGTTTCCGCAGGGGGCACCGGACATCTTCGGGAGCTGTTTTTT.

For this clonotype: This may stem from a read error, because a much larger clone lies one nucleotide away. The J gene is TRBJ1-4, the V gene TRBV4-3; unclear D gene. Germline CDR1 reads LGHNA; CDR2 reads YSLEER. Trimming took 2 bases from V and 8 from J, leaving 18 bases between them. The CDR3 is 16 residues long. In DNA, the CDR3 is TGCGCCAGCAGCCAACGGGGAGAGGGTTCGGGGGAAAAACTGTTTTTT. Amino acid sequence: CASSQRGEGSGEKLFF.

This clonotype was observed a handful of times. The chain recombines TRBV12-3 or TRBV12-4 with TRBJ2-5; D is unresolved. V lost 6 bases to trimming and J lost 2 bases, with 10 bases between them. CDR3 length equals 13 residues. This CDR3 is CASSWRHQETQYF. The CDR3 DNA sequence: TGTGCCAGCAGCTGGCGACATCAAGAGACCCAGTACTTC.

This clonotype was observed a few times. The chain has TRBV12-3 or TRBV12-4 and TRBJ2-2; 7 nucleotides agree with TRBD2. CDR3 length: 15 residues. J was trimmed by 3 bases and V by 5 bases; bases with no gene match: 6. Here the CDR3 reads CASSPWGGDTGELFF. In DNA form, the CDR3 reads TGTGCCAGCAGTCCATGGGGGGGGGACACCGGGGAGCTGTTTTTT.

Points on this clonotype: This may stem from a read error, because a much larger clone lies one nucleotide away. The CDR3 protein is CTSSYSPGELFF. The CDR3 DNA sequence: TGTACCAGCAGTTACTCGCCCGGGGAGCTGTTTTTT. The rearrangement links TRBV6-6 to TRBJ2-2, with D uncertain. CDR3 length: 12 amino acids. The germline CDR1 and CDR2 sequences are MNHNY and SVGAGI (reference sequence).

This chain connects TRBV30 to TRBJ2-7; 14 nucleotides align to TRBD2. Germline CDR1 and CDR2: GTSNPN and SVGIG (reference sequence). The trim removed 0 bases at V and 3 bases at J, leaving 13 bases unmatched. This CDR3 contains 19 residues. The CDR3 protein is CAWSVLLGLAGAAVYEQYF. The CDR3 nucleotides are TGTGCCTGGAGTGTACTTCTGGGACTAGCGGGAGCGGCTGTCTACGAGCAGTACTTC. The whole variable domain, filled in from reference TRBV30 and TRBJ2-7, reads SQTIHQWPATLVQPVGSPLSLECTVEGTSNPNLYWYRQAAGRGLQLLFYSVGIGQISSEVPQNLSASRPQDRQFILSSKKLLLSDSGFYLCAWSVLLGLAGAAVYEQYFGPGTRLTVT.

The sample holds a few counts of this clonotype. V is TRBV6-2 or TRBV6-3 and J is TRBJ2-7; D remains ambiguous. V gave up 3 bases and J gave up 0 bases, with 12 bases separating them. Germline V gives CDR1 MNHEY, CDR2 SVGEGT. There are 15 residues in the CDR3. The CDR3 coding sequence is TGTGCCAGCAGTTATCATTTTCTCAGCTCCTACGAGCAGTACTTC. This translates into CASSYHFLSSYEQYF.

With regard to this clonotype: The final CDR3 position lacks the conserved phenylalanine or tryptophan, pointing to a likely read error. The chain is built from TRBV28 and TRBJ2-7; 8 bases match TRBD1. V lost 7 bases, J lost 3 bases, and 5 bases stayed unmatched. CDR1 is MDHEN, CDR2 SYDVKM, per germline. The CDR3 totals 13 residues. The DNA for the CDR3 is TGTGCCAGCAACCGACAGGGGAACTACGAGCAGTACTCC. Its protein is CASNRQGNYEQYS.

In the case of this clonotype: A much larger clone differs by one base, so this may be a read error. The chain couples TRBV10-2 to TRBJ2-4, with a tentative D call TRBD2 (6 bases). CDR3 length: 13 amino acids. Looked up from germline, CDR1 is WSHSY and CDR2 is SAAADI. For the CDR3, the DNA is TGCGCCGGCAGTGAGTCCCAGGGAGGCATTCAGTACTTC. This gives the protein CAGSESQGGIQYF.

For this clonotype: A read error may be the cause here, since a much bigger clone is one base away. The chain joins TRBV4-2 to TRBJ1-3; 8 nucleotides match TRBD1. This CDR3 has 15 residues. Germline V CDR1 and CDR2: LGHNA, YNFKEQ. After removal of 7 bases from V and 0 bases from J, the junction contained 5 bases not matched to a gene. The CDR3 region is CASNHTGGSGNTIYF. CDR3 in DNA: TGTGCCAGCAACCACACAGGGGGCTCTGGAAACACCATATATTTT.

The rearrangement links TRBV11-2 to TRBJ1-1; D might be TRBD1 (5 bases). From germline, CDR1 is SGHAT and CDR2 FQNNGV. V was shortened by 5 bases and J by 2 bases, with 15 bases between the two germline ends. The CDR3 loop spans 15 amino acids. The CDR3 DNA reads as TGTGCCAGCAGCCACGGGACGGTCTATAACACTGAAGCTTTCTTT. This codes for CASSHGTVYNTEAFF.

This clonotype was observed many times. The chain recombines TRBV12-3 or TRBV12-4 with TRBJ1-2; D not resolved. This CDR3 has 13 residues. The V end lost 0 bases, the J end lost 6 bases, and 8 bases lay between the germline ends. The CDR3 coding sequence is TGTGCCAGCAGTTTAGCGCGTTCAGATGGCTACACCTTC. Protein: CASSLARSDGYTF.

V usage is TRBV5-6 and J usage is TRBJ1-4; weak D call: TRBD1 (5 bases). This CDR3 comprises 13 residues. Deletions cut 4 bases from V and 13 bases from J, with 17 bases between. Germline lookup yields CDR1 SGHDT and CDR2 YYEEEE. CDR3 in amino acids: CASSQFWGMGLFF. The CDR3 DNA sequence: TGTGCCAGCAGCCAGTTTTGGGGGATGGGACTGTTTTTT.

There are a few counts of this clonotype. The chain has TRBV28 and TRBJ2-1, with unresolved D. This CDR3 comprises 14 residues. The V and J ends lost 3 bases and 3 bases respectively, with 9 bases between them. The germline CDR1 and CDR2 sequences are MDHEN and SYDVKM. Here the CDR3 reads CASSFPQLYNEQFF. CDR3 coding DNA: TGTGCCAGCAGTTTTCCACAGCTCTACAATGAGCAGTTCTTC.